This TCR beta chain was captured by sequencing in a study of blood T cell repertoires in COVID-19. This clone occurred a few times. From germline, CDR1 is SGHRS and CDR2 YFSETQ. The CDR3 loop spans 13 amino acids. The V gene lost 6 bases and the J gene lost 7 bases, with 16 bases spanning the gap. The method was immunoSEQ multiplex PCR; TCRdb's version includes in-frame clones alone and lacks a portion of them. The data show just under 90,000 clones, more than 70% seen once. The sequenced material came from peripheral blood. The J gene is TRBJ1-1, the V gene TRBV5-1; tentatively, D is TRBD1 (6 bases). This TCR was sampled from a woman older than 75 with acute or convalescent COVID-19. For the CDR3, the DNA is TGCGCCAGCACCAGGGACACCAAAGGTGAAGCTTTCTTT. It yields the protein CASTRDTKGEAFF.